This T cell receptor beta chain comes out of a study of T cells expressing NK-cell markers. Study at large: Repertoire data for TCR beta were derived from sorted T cells (CD3+CD56+NKG2C+, CD3+CD56+NKG2C- and CD3+CD56-NKG2C+).

On this clonotype itself: As yet, its antigen is unknown.

Study-wide results and caveats: The HCMV specificity of the expanded NKG2C+ T cell clones stayed unresolved. Also leading the CD3+CD56-NKG2C+ fraction in several donors were these clonotypes.

This CDR3 has 12 amino acids. Germline V lookup: CDR1 SQVTM, CDR2 ANQGSEA. TCRdb reanalyzed the 5' RACE reads, giving one entry per CDR3 protein sequence and no DNA. This sample contains 200,000 to 300,000 distinct CDR3 sequences. Sequencing was done on a sample of blood T cells: a sorted CD56 or NKG2C T cell subset, CD4+ or CD8+ T cells, or bulk PBMC T cells (not recorded which). This chain uses TRBV29-1 with TRBJ2-7; TCRdb lists TRBD1, though no DNA is available to test this call. This sequence originates from a man younger than 35 in good health. CDR3 region: CSVEPGAGEQYF.